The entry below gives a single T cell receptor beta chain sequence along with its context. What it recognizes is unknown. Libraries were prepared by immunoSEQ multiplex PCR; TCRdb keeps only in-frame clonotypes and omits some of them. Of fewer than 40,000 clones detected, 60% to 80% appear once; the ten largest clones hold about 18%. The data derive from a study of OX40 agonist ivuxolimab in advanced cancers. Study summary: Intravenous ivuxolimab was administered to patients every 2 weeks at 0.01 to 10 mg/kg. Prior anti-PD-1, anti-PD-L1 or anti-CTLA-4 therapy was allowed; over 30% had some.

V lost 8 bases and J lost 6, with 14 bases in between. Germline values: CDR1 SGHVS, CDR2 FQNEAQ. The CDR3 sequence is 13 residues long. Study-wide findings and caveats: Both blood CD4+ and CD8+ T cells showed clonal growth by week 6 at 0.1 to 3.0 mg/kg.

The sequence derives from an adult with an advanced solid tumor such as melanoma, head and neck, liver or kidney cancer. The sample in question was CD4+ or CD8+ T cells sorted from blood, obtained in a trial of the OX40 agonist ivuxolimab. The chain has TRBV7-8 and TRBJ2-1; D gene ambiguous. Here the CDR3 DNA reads TGTGCCAGCGCCCCCCCAAACGTCAATGAGCAGTTCTTC. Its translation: CASAPPNVNEQFF.